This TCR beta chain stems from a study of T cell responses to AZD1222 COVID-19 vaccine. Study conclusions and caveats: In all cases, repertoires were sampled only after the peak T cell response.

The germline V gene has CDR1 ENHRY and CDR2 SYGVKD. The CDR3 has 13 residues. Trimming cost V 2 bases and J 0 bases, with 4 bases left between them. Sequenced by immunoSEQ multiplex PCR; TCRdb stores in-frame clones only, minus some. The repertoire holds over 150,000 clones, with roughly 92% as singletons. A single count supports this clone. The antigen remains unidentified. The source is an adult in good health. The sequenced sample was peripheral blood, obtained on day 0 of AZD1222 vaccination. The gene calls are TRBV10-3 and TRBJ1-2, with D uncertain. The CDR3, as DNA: TGTGCCATCAGTGAGAGCCCTAACTATGGCTACACCTTC. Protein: CAISESPNYGYTF.